These T cell receptor beta chains were read from a single sample in a study of blood T cell repertoires in COVID-19. Some clones are missing from TCRdb's copy, which holds only in-frame ones; the method was immunoSEQ multiplex PCR. The table records about 39,000 clones, about 90% of them present only once. Sequencing was done on a sample of peripheral blood. These receptor sequences come from a man aged 55 to 70 with acute or convalescent COVID-19. The CDR3 runs from the conserved cysteine through the conserved F or W. The order of the fields is V gene, clone size, J gene, CDR3 length, D gene, CDR3 protein, CDR3 DNA. A D gene is named only where the DNA matches it firmly. Where a row states a size, it is once, few, many or the class of an expanded clone; other rows omit it.

v_call: TRBV6-5; clone_size: NA; j_call: TRBJ1-1; cdr3_length: 13; d_call: NA; cdr3_aa: CASSTTVNTEAFF; cdr3_nt: TGTGCCAGCAGCACGACAGTGAACACTGAAGCTTTCTTT
v_call: TRBV14; clone_size: NA; j_call: TRBJ2-2; cdr3_length: 20; d_call: TRBD1; cdr3_aa: CASSQVPMDRADSTPGELFF; cdr3_nt: TGTGCCAGCAGCCAAGTTCCCATGGACAGGGCCGATTCAACCCCCGGGGAGCTGTTTTTT
v_call: TRBV24-1; clone_size: few; j_call: TRBJ2-3; cdr3_length: 13; d_call: NA; cdr3_aa: CATSDGRGDTQYF; cdr3_nt: TGTGCCACCAGTGACGGGCGCGGGGATACGCAGTATTTT
v_call: TRBV9; clone_size: NA; j_call: TRBJ1-6; cdr3_length: 14; d_call: NA; cdr3_aa: CASSAQGVDSPLHF; cdr3_nt: TGTGCCAGCAGCGCGCAGGGTGTGGATTCACCCCTCCACTTT
v_call: TRBV5-1; clone_size: NA; j_call: TRBJ2-7; cdr3_length: 15; d_call: TRBD1; cdr3_aa: CASSSRDRGTYEQYF; cdr3_nt: TGCGCCAGCAGCTCCCGGGACAGGGGTACGTACGAGCAGTACTTC
v_call: TRBV4-1; clone_size: NA; j_call: TRBJ1-5; cdr3_length: 16; d_call: NA; cdr3_aa: CASSQDGGLGNQPQHF; cdr3_nt: TGCGCCAGCAGCCAAGATGGGGGACTGGGCAATCAGCCCCAGCATTTT
v_call: TRBV21-1; clone_size: NA; j_call: TRBJ2-5; cdr3_length: 17; d_call: NA; cdr3_aa: CASSPRTSGKKEETQYF; cdr3_nt: TGTGCCAGCAGCCCCAGGACTAGCGGGAAGAAAGAAGAGACCCAGTACTTC
v_call: TRBV5-4; clone_size: NA; j_call: TRBJ1-6; cdr3_length: 13; d_call: NA; cdr3_aa: CASSFGQNSPLHF; cdr3_nt: TGTGCCAGCAGCTTCGGACAGAATTCACCCCTCCACTTT
v_call: TRBV2; clone_size: NA; j_call: TRBJ2-7; cdr3_length: 18; d_call: TRBD2; cdr3_aa: CASSAVIGTSGSPYEQYF; cdr3_nt: TGTGCCAGCAGTGCGGTTATCGGTACTAGCGGGAGTCCCTACGAGCAGTACTTC
v_call: TRBV28; clone_size: once; j_call: TRBJ1-5; cdr3_length: 14; d_call: TRBD1; cdr3_aa: CASSFGQGNQPQHF; cdr3_nt: TGTGCCAGCAGTTTCGGACAGGGCAATCAGCCCCAGCATTTT
v_call: TRBV18; clone_size: NA; j_call: TRBJ1-4; cdr3_length: 14; d_call: NA; cdr3_aa: CASSPFTASEKLFF; cdr3_nt: TGTGCCAGCTCACCATTTACTGCGAGTGAAAAACTGTTTTTT
v_call: TRBV11-2; clone_size: NA; j_call: TRBJ1-4; cdr3_length: 15; d_call: NA; cdr3_aa: CASSLEIGEGEKLFF; cdr3_nt: TGTGCCAGCAGCTTAGAAATAGGGGAGGGTGAAAAACTGTTTTTT
v_call: TRBV5-4; clone_size: few; j_call: TRBJ1-2; cdr3_length: 14; d_call: NA; cdr3_aa: CASSLKSGDYGYTF; cdr3_nt: TGTGCCAGCAGCTTAAAGTCAGGGGACTATGGCTACACCTTC
v_call: TRBV5-1; clone_size: NA; j_call: TRBJ2-7; cdr3_length: 16; d_call: NA; cdr3_aa: CASSLAPGLSSYEQYF; cdr3_nt: TGCGCCAGCAGCTTGGCCCCAGGGCTTTCTTCCTACGAGCAGTACTTC
v_call: TRBV10-2; clone_size: NA; j_call: TRBJ2-3; cdr3_length: 18; d_call: TRBD2; cdr3_aa: CASSVGGRYGSSTDTQYF; cdr3_nt: TGCGCCAGCAGTGTTGGCGGGAGGTACGGTAGCAGCACAGATACGCAGTATTTT
v_call: TRBV24-1; clone_size: NA; j_call: TRBJ2-1; cdr3_length: 14; d_call: NA; cdr3_aa: CATSDPLGYNEQFF; cdr3_nt: TGTGCCACCAGTGACCCACTAGGTTACAATGAGCAGTTCTTC
v_call: TRBV27; clone_size: NA; j_call: TRBJ2-6; cdr3_length: 19; d_call: NA; cdr3_aa: CASRPRGSDLLRGANVLTF; cdr3_nt: TGTGCCAGCCGACCCCGGGGGTCTGACCTTTTGCGAGGGGCCAACGTCCTGACTTTC
v_call: TRBV5-1; clone_size: NA; j_call: TRBJ2-5; cdr3_length: 16; d_call: TRBD2; cdr3_aa: CASSFPSGRSQETQYF; cdr3_nt: TGCGCCAGCAGCTTTCCTAGCGGGAGAAGTCAAGAGACCCAGTACTTC
v_call: TRBV18; clone_size: NA; j_call: TRBJ1-1; cdr3_length: 13; d_call: TRBD1; cdr3_aa: CASSGTVNTEAFF; cdr3_nt: TGTGCCAGCTCAGGGACAGTGAACACTGAAGCTTTCTTT
v_call: TRBV28; clone_size: few; j_call: TRBJ2-7; cdr3_length: 14; d_call: TRBD2; cdr3_aa: CASSRGGVSYEQYF; cdr3_nt: TGTGCCAGCAGCCGGGGGGGGGTCTCCTACGAGCAGTACTTC
v_call: TRBV4-2; clone_size: NA; j_call: TRBJ2-1; cdr3_length: 13; d_call: NA; cdr3_aa: CASAQAVYNEQFF; cdr3_nt: TGTGCCAGCGCGCAAGCGGTGTACAATGAGCAGTTCTTC
v_call: TRBV5-1; clone_size: NA; j_call: TRBJ2-1; cdr3_length: 18; d_call: TRBD1; cdr3_aa: CASSSLRGTGSSYNEQFF; cdr3_nt: TGCGCCAGCAGCTCGCTTCGGGGGACAGGGAGCTCCTACAATGAGCAGTTCTTC
v_call: TRBV5-1; clone_size: NA; j_call: TRBJ2-7; cdr3_length: 14; d_call: NA; cdr3_aa: CASSFKGEPHEQYF; cdr3_nt: TGCGCCAGCAGCTTCAAGGGGGAACCCCACGAGCAGTACTTC
v_call: TRBV5-6; clone_size: NA; j_call: TRBJ2-2; cdr3_length: 13; d_call: NA; cdr3_aa: CASKTSPSGELFF; cdr3_nt: TGTGCCAGTAAAACTAGCCCGTCCGGGGAGCTGTTTTTT
v_call: TRBV6-5; clone_size: once; j_call: TRBJ1-2; cdr3_length: 15; d_call: TRBD1; cdr3_aa: CASSRLRDSSYGYTF; cdr3_nt: TGTGCCAGCAGTCGCCTCCGGGACAGCTCATATGGCTACACCTTC
v_call: TRBV10-2; clone_size: NA; j_call: TRBJ2-3; cdr3_length: 16; d_call: TRBD2; cdr3_aa: CASGGGLAGGADTQYF; cdr3_nt: TGCGCCAGCGGAGGAGGACTAGCGGGAGGGGCAGATACGCAGTATTTT
v_call: TRBV28; clone_size: NA; j_call: TRBJ2-3; cdr3_length: 15; d_call: TRBD2; cdr3_aa: CASSLPGAGADTQYF; cdr3_nt: TGTGCCAGCAGCCTCCCCGGAGCGGGAGCAGATACGCAGTATTTT
v_call: TRBV5-6; clone_size: NA; j_call: TRBJ2-5; cdr3_length: 17; d_call: TRBD2; cdr3_aa: CASSSGAGGRGRETQYF; cdr3_nt: TGTGCCAGCAGCTCCGGTGCGGGAGGCCGGGGTCGGGAGACCCAGTACTTC
v_call: TRBV27; clone_size: NA; j_call: TRBJ1-1; cdr3_length: 15; d_call: NA; cdr3_aa: CASSLRQSRNTEAFF; cdr3_nt: TGTGCCAGCAGTTTGCGACAGAGCCGGAACACTGAAGCTTTCTTT
v_call: TRBV5-4; clone_size: few; j_call: TRBJ2-6; cdr3_length: 16; d_call: NA; cdr3_aa: CASSSRDISGANVLTF; cdr3_nt: TGTGCCAGCAGCTCTCGGGACATCTCTGGGGCCAACGTCCTGACTTTC
v_call: TRBV24-1; clone_size: few; j_call: TRBJ2-5; cdr3_length: 15; d_call: TRBD2; cdr3_aa: CATSDRAAGGETQYF; cdr3_nt: TGTGCCACCAGTGATCGGGCGGCGGGGGGGGAGACCCAGTACTTC
v_call: TRBV6-5; clone_size: NA; j_call: TRBJ2-3; cdr3_length: 14; d_call: TRBD2; cdr3_aa: CASRSGGSTDTQYF; cdr3_nt: TGTGCCAGCAGAAGCGGGGGGAGCACAGATACGCAGTATTTT
v_call: TRBV7-8; clone_size: NA; j_call: TRBJ2-1; cdr3_length: 13; d_call: TRBD2; cdr3_aa: CASSTGTSGTPFF; cdr3_nt: TGTGCCAGCAGCACCGGGACTAGCGGGACCCCGTTCTTC
v_call: TRBV2; clone_size: NA; j_call: TRBJ1-2; cdr3_length: 14; d_call: TRBD1; cdr3_aa: CASRGDSWNYGYTF; cdr3_nt: TGTGCCAGCAGAGGGGACAGCTGGAACTATGGCTACACCTTC
v_call: TRBV29-1; clone_size: NA; j_call: TRBJ1-2; cdr3_length: 15; d_call: TRBD1; cdr3_aa: CSVEPGQGNNYGYTF; cdr3_nt: TGCAGCGTTGAACCGGGACAGGGTAATAACTATGGCTACACCTTC
v_call: TRBV7-9; clone_size: NA; j_call: TRBJ2-6; cdr3_length: 11; d_call: NA; cdr3_aa: CASSATNVLTF; cdr3_nt: TGTGCCAGCAGCGCAACTAACGTCCTGACTTTC
v_call: TRBV27; clone_size: NA; j_call: TRBJ2-3; cdr3_length: 13; d_call: TRBD2; cdr3_aa: CASGLAGPDTQYF; cdr3_nt: TGTGCCAGCGGACTAGCGGGACCAGATACGCAGTATTTT
v_call: TRBV6-5; clone_size: NA; j_call: TRBJ2-1; cdr3_length: 16; d_call: NA; cdr3_aa: CASSYSSAGTYNEQFF; cdr3_nt: TGTGCCAGCAGTTACTCGAGCGCGGGTACCTACAATGAGCAGTTCTTC
v_call: TRBV10-3; clone_size: NA; j_call: TRBJ1-2; cdr3_length: 16; d_call: TRBD1; cdr3_aa: CAISESVGQGYYGYTF; cdr3_nt: TGTGCCATCAGTGAGTCAGTGGGACAGGGGTACTATGGCTACACCTTC
v_call: TRBV7-8; clone_size: NA; j_call: TRBJ2-2; cdr3_length: 15; d_call: NA; cdr3_aa: CASSRESIGTGELFF; cdr3_nt: TGTGCCAGCAGCCGGGAGTCAATCGGGACCGGGGAGCTGTTTTTT
v_call: TRBV30; clone_size: NA; j_call: TRBJ2-5; cdr3_length: 14; d_call: TRBD2; cdr3_aa: CAWRTGGRGETQYF; cdr3_nt: TGTGCCTGGAGAACCGGAGGGAGGGGAGAGACCCAGTACTTC
v_call: TRBV5-1; clone_size: NA; j_call: TRBJ2-5; cdr3_length: 13; d_call: TRBD1; cdr3_aa: CASHETGQETQYF; cdr3_nt: TGCGCCAGCCATGAGACAGGGCAAGAGACCCAGTACTTC
v_call: TRBV28; clone_size: NA; j_call: TRBJ1-2; cdr3_length: 13; d_call: NA; cdr3_aa: CASTLRGEYGYTF; cdr3_nt: TGTGCCAGCACCCTCCGGGGTGAGTATGGCTACACCTTC
v_call: TRBV15; clone_size: few; j_call: TRBJ2-2; cdr3_length: 16; d_call: TRBD2; cdr3_aa: CATSRDSSGRTGELFF; cdr3_nt: TGTGCCACCAGCAGAGATTCAAGCGGGAGGACCGGGGAGCTGTTTTTT
v_call: TRBV7-9; clone_size: NA; j_call: TRBJ1-4; cdr3_length: 13; d_call: TRBD1; cdr3_aa: CAIRDSSNEKLFF; cdr3_nt: TGTGCCATCCGGGACAGCTCTAATGAAAAACTGTTTTTT
v_call: TRBV6-5; clone_size: NA; j_call: TRBJ2-2; cdr3_length: 15; d_call: TRBD2; cdr3_aa: CASRQGLAGTGELFF; cdr3_nt: TGTGCCAGCAGACAGGGACTAGCGGGCACCGGGGAGCTGTTTTTT
v_call: TRBV6-5; clone_size: NA; j_call: TRBJ1-3; cdr3_length: 14; d_call: NA; cdr3_aa: CASSYQGRGNTIYF; cdr3_nt: TGTGCCAGCAGTTACCAGGGTCGTGGAAACACCATATATTTT
v_call: TRBV3-1/TRBV3-2; clone_size: once; j_call: TRBJ1-1; cdr3_length: 17; d_call: TRBD1; cdr3_aa: CASSQDNGRQGWTEAFF; cdr3_nt: TGTGCCAGCAGCCAAGATAATGGGAGACAGGGATGGACTGAAGCTTTCTTT
v_call: TRBV7-8; clone_size: NA; j_call: TRBJ2-1; cdr3_length: 15; d_call: TRBD2; cdr3_aa: CASSLGLASRGEQFF; cdr3_nt: TGTGCCAGCAGCCTGGGACTAGCGAGTCGGGGTGAGCAGTTCTTC
v_call: TRBV6-5; clone_size: once; j_call: TRBJ2-2; cdr3_length: 16; d_call: TRBD1; cdr3_aa: CASSYTTTGATGELFF; cdr3_nt: TGTGCCAGCAGTTACACAACGACAGGGGCCACCGGGGAGCTGTTTTTT